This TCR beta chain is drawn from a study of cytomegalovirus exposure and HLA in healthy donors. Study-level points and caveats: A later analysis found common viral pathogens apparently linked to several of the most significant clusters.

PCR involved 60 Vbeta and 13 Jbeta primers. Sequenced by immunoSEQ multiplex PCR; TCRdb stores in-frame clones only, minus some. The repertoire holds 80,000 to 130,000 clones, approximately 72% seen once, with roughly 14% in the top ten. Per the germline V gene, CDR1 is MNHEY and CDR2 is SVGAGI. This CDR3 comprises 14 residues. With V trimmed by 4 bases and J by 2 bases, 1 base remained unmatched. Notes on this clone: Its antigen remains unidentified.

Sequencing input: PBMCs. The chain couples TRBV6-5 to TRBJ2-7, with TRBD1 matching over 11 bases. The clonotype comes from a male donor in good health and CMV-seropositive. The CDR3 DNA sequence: TGTGCCAGCAGTTGGGGACAGGGGGCCTACGAGCAGTACTTC. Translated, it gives CASSWGQGAYEQYF.